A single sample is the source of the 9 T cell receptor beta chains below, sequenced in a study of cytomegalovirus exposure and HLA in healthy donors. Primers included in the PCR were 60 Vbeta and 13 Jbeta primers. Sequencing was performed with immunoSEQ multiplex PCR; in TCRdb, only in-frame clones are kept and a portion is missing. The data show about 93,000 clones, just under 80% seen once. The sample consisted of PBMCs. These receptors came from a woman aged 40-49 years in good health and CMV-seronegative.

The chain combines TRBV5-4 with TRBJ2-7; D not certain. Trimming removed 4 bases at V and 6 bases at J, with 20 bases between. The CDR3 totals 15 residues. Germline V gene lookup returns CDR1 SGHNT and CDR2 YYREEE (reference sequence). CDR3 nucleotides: TGTGCCAGCAGCCCTAAAGAGGCCTTGATAGGCGAGCAGTACTTC. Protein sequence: CASSPKEALIGEQYF.

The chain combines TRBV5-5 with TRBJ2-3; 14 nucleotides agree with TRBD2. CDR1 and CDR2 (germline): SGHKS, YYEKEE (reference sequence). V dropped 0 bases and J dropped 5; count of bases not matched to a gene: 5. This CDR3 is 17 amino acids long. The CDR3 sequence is CASSLVGTSGSGDTQYF. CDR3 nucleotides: TGTGCCAGCAGCTTGGTAGGGACTAGCGGGAGTGGAGATACGCAGTATTTT.

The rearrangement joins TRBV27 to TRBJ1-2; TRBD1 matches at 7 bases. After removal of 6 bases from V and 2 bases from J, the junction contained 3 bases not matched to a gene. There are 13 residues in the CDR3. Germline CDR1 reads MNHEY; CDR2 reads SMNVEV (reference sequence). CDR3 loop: CASSLQGNYGYTF. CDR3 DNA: TGTGCCAGCAGCCTACAGGGGAACTATGGCTACACCTTC.

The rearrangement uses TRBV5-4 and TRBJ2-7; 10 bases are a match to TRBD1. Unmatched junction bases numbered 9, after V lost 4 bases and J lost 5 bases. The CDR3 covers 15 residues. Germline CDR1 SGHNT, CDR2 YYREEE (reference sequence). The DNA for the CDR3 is TGTGCCAGCAGCAAGCCGGGACAGGGGACCCACGAGCAGTACTTC. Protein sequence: CASSKPGQGTHEQYF.

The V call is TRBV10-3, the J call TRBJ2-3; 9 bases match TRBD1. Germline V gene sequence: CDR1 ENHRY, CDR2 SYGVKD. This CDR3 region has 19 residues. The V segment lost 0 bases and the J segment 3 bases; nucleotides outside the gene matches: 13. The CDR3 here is CAISESGTGLGRWTDTQYF. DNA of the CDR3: TGTGCCATCAGTGAGTCCGGGACAGGGTTAGGACGGTGGACAGATACGCAGTATTTT.

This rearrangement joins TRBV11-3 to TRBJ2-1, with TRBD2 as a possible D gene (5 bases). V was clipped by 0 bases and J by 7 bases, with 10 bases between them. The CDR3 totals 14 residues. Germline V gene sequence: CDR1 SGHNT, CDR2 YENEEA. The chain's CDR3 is CASSLDTRGNEQFF. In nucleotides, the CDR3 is TGTGCCAGCAGCTTAGATACTAGAGGGAATGAGCAGTTCTTC.

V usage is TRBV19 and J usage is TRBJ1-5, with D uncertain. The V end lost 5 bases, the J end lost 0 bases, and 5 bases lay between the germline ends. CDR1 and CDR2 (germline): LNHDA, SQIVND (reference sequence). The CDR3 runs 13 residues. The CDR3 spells CASSPISNQPQHF. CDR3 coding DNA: TGTGCCAGTAGTCCCATTAGCAATCAGCCCCAGCATTTT.

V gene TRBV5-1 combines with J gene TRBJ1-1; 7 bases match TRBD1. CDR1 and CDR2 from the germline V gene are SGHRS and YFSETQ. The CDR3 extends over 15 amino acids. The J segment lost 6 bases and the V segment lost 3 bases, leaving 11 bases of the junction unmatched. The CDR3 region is CASSYQDRRGAEAFF. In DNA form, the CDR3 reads TGCGCCAGCAGCTATCAGGACAGGCGAGGGGCTGAAGCTTTCTTT.

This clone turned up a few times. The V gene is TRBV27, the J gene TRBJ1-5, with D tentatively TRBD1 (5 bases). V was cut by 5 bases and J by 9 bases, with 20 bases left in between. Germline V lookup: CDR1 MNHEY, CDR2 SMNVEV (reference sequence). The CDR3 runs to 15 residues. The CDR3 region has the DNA TGTGCCAGCAGTAAAGGAAGGGGACTGAATGCGCCCCAGCATTTT. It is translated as CASSKGRGLNAPQHF.